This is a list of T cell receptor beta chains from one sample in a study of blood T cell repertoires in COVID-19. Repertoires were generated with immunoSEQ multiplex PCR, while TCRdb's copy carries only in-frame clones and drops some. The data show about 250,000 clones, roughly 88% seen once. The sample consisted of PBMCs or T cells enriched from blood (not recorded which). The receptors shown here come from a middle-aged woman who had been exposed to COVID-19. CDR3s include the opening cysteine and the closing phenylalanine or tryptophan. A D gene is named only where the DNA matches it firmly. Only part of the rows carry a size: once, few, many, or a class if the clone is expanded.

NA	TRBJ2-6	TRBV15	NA	TGTGCCACCAGCAACGGGGACTCTGGGGCCAACGTCCTGACTTTC	CATSNGDSGANVLTF
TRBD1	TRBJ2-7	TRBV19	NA	TGTGCCAGTCGAGACAGGGTAACGGAGGAGCAGTACTTC	CASRDRVTEEQYF
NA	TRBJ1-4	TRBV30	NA	TGTGCCTGGAGAGAACAGGGAGGGGGTGAGAAACTGTTTTTT	CAWREQGGGEKLFF
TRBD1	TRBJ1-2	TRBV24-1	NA	TGTGCCACCAGTGACGCCGGACAGGGCGTACATGGCTACACCTTC	CATSDAGQGVHGYTF
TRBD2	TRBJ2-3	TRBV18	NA	TGTGCCAGCTCCAGGACTAGCGGGGTGCCAGATACGCAGTATTTT	CASSRTSGVPDTQYF
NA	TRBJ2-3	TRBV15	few	TGTGCCACCAGCAGAGATCTCGGGGAGGATACGCAGTATTTT	CATSRDLGEDTQYF
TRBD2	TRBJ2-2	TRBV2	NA	TGTGCCAGCAGCGCGGGACTAGCGGGGGGGCGATTCTCCGGGGAGCTGTTTTTT	CASSAGLAGGRFSGELFF
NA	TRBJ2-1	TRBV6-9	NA	TGTGCCAGCATCCCGGGGGTCTCCTACAATGAGCAGTTCTTC	CASIPGVSYNEQFF
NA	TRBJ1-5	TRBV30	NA	TGTGCCTGGAGTGGTGACAATGGCAATCAGCCCCAGCATTTT	CAWSGDNGNQPQHF
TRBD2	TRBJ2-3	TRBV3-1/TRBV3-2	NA	TGTGCCAGCAGCCAAGATTGGGCCGGGACTACCTACACAGATACGCAGTATTTT	CASSQDWAGTTYTDTQYF
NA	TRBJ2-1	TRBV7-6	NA	TGTGCCAGCAGCCCCTGGGGGGCGGGGGAAATGAGTGAGCAGTTCTTC	CASSPWGAGEMSEQFF
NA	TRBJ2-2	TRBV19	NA	TGTGCCAGTAGTAGCAACACAGTTAAAGGGGAGCTGTTTTTT	CASSSNTVKGELFF
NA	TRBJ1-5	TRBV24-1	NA	TGTGCCACCAGTGATTTGCGCGATCAGCCCCAGCATTTT	CATSDLRDQPQHF
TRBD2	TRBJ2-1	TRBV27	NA	TGTGCCAGCAGCACCGGGACTAGCGGAAACAATGAGCAGTTCTTC	CASSTGTSGNNEQFF
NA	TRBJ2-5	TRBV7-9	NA	TGTGCCAGCAGCCACGCCCACAGGGCCACCTCCCGGGAGACCCAGTACTTC	CASSHAHRATSRETQYF
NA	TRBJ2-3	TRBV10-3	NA	TGTGCCATCAGTGAGTTCCGGTTGACTGTAGTAGATACGCAGTATTTT	CAISEFRLTVVDTQYF
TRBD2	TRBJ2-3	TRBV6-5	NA	TGTGCCAGCACCGCGACTAGCGGGAGAAGGGATACGCAGTATTTT	CASTATSGRRDTQYF
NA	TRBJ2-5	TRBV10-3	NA	TGTGCCATCAGTGAAGGAGGGAACAACCAGGAGACCCAGTACTTC	CAISEGGNNQETQYF
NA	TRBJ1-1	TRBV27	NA	TGTGCCAGCAGTTTATGGAGGAACACTGAAGCTTTCTTT	CASSLWRNTEAFF
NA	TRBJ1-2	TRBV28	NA	TGTGCCAGCAGTGTAACCAGGGATGGCTACACCTTC	CASSVTRDGYTF
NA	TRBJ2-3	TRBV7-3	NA	TGTGCCAGCAGCTTAACCTCGGCAGATACGCAGTATTTT	CASSLTSADTQYF
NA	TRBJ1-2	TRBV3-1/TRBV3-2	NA	TGTGCCAGCAGCCAAGCAACGACTAGGGGCTACACCTTC	CASSQATTRGYTF
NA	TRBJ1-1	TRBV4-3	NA	TGCGCCAGCAGCCAAGGACAGAACACTGAAGCTTTCTTT	CASSQGQNTEAFF
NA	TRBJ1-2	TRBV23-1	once	TGCGCCAGCATCCGGGTTTTATCGACTAACTATGGCTACACCTTC	CASIRVLSTNYGYTF
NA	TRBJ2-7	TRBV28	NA	TGTGCCACCAGGGGGGCCGGGACAGCGTCCTACGAGCAGTACTTC	CATRGAGTASYEQYF
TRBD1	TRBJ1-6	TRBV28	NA	TGTGCCAGCAGCCCGGCACAGGGGGGGTTGATGAATTCACCCCTCCACTTT	CASSPAQGGLMNSPLHF
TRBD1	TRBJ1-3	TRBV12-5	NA	TGTGCTAGTGGTTTGGCCCCGACAGGGGTCCTCTCTGGAAACACCATATATTTT	CASGLAPTGVLSGNTIYF
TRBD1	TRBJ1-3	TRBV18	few	TGTGCCAGCTCACCCCCATCCGACAGGGCGGACACCATATATTTT	CASSPPSDRADTIYF
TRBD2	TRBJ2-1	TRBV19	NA	TGTGCCAGTAAGACTAGCGGGGGGGCCAATGAGCAGTTCTTC	CASKTSGGANEQFF
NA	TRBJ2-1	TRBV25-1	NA	TGTGCCAGCAGTGAGGGCAGGGGCAAGCAGTTCTTC	CASSEGRGKQFF
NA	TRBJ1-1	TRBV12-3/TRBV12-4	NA	TGTGCCAGCAGTTTTGTTGAAGGAGGTCCAGCTTTCTTT	CASSFVEGGPAFF
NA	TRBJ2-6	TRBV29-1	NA	TGCAGCGCCCGTCATGGGAGGCTCGGGGCCAACGTCCTGACTTTC	CSARHGRLGANVLTF
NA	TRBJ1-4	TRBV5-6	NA	TGTGCCAGCAGCCCACTATCGGGTGAAAAACTGTTTTTT	CASSPLSGEKLFF
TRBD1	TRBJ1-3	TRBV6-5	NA	TGTGCCAGCAGTCTAACAGGGGGCACTGGAAACACCATATATTTT	CASSLTGGTGNTIYF
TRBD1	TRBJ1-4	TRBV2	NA	TGTGCCAGCAGGATAGGGACAGGCGACGAAAAACTGTTTTTT	CASRIGTGDEKLFF
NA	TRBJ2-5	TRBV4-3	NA	TGCGCCAGCAGCCAAGGGCCCCAAGAGACCCAGTACTTC	CASSQGPQETQYF
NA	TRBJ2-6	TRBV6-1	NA	TGTGCCAGCAGTGCATCGACAGGAGCTGGGGCCAACGTCCTGACTTTC	CASSASTGAGANVLTF
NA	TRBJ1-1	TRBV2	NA	TGTGCCAGCAACGAACACCAATTTGAAGCTTTCTTT	CASNEHQFEAFF
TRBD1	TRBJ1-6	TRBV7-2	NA	TGTGCCAGCAGCTTATATCCCTCAGGGGGCGCCTCTAATTCACCCCTCCACTTT	CASSLYPSGGASNSPLHF
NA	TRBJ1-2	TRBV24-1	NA	TGTGCCACCAGTGATGAAGCAAAGGGGGTGGGTGGCTACACCTTC	CATSDEAKGVGGYTF
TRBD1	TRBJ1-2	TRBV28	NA	TGTGCCAGCAGGCCATCCTTAAGGACAGGGGGTGCCTATGGCTACACCTTC	CASRPSLRTGGAYGYTF
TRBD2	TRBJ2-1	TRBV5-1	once	TGTGCCAGCAGCACCTCGGGACTAGCGCAGGGTGAGCAGTTCTTC	CASSTSGLAQGEQFF
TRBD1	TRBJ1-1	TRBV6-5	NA	TGTGCCAGCAGGAAAATGGGACAGGTGAACACTGAAGCTTTCTTT	CASRKMGQVNTEAFF
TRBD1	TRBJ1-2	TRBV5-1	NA	TGCGCCAGCAGCGGAAGGACAGGGCAAAACTATGGCTACACCTTC	CASSGRTGQNYGYTF
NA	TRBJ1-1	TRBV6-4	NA	TGTGCCAGCAGCCAGACAAGAGACACTGAAGCTTTCTTT	CASSQTRDTEAFF
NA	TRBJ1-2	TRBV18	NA	TGTGCCAGCTCACCCACTGCAGGGGCGACGGGCTATGGCTACACCTTC	CASSPTAGATGYGYTF
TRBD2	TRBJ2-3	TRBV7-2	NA	TGTGCCAGCAGCTTAAGGGGCGGGAGGGCCCGGGACACAGATACGCAGTATTTT	CASSLRGGRARDTDTQYF
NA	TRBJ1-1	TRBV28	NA	TGTGCCAGCAGTTTATATGAACGGGGGGTGGCTTTCTTT	CASSLYERGVAFF
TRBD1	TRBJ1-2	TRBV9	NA	TGTGCCAGCAGCGGGCCGGACAGGGGGCTTCTCAATGGCTACACCTTC	CASSGPDRGLLNGYTF
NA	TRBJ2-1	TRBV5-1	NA	TGCGCCAGCAGCATGGACGGAGAGTCTCAGTTCTTC	CASSMDGESQFF
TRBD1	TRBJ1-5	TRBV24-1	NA	TGTGCCACCAGTGATACCCGACAGGGATATAGCAATCAGCCCCAGCATTTT	CATSDTRQGYSNQPQHF
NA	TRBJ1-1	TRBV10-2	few	TGCGCCAGCAGCGCCTATGCGGGCACTGAAGCTTTCTTT	CASSAYAGTEAFF
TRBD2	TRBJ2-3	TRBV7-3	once	TGTGCCAGCAGCTTCCTGACTAGCGGGAGCGTAGATACGCAGTATTTT	CASSFLTSGSVDTQYF
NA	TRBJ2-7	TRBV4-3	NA	TGCGCCAGCAGCCAAGACTGGAAAGGGGCCTACGAGCAGTACTTC	CASSQDWKGAYEQYF
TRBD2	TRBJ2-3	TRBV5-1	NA	TGTGCCAGCAGGTTGGCCGTGGCTAGCGGGAGTACAGATACGCAGTATTTT	CASRLAVASGSTDTQYF
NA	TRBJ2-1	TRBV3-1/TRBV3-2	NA	TGTGCCAGCAGCCCCTACAGGGCCCTCGAGCAGTTCTTC	CASSPYRALEQFF
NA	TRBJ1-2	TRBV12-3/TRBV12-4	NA	TGTGCCAGCAGTTTTGACCAGGCCTATGGCTACACCTTC	CASSFDQAYGYTF